This entry lists 20 T cell receptor beta chains sequenced from one sample in a study of shared clonotypes between healthy human individuals (dated by TCRdb to about 2020). CD8 naive samples were CD45RO-negative cells positively selected for CCR7, giving a CD45RA+CCR7+ population that excluded TemRA cells. Library preparation was by the immunoSEQ multiplex PCR assay. Not all clones reach the TCRdb copy of this immuneACCESS table, which keeps in-frame sequences only. Checked studies attribute under half of the gap to unresolved V genes and leave the rest unexplained. The sample profile shows 550,000 to 750,000 clones; 95% to 96% of them were found once. About 0.11% of the sample comes from the top ten. Sequencing was carried out using naive CD8+ T cells sorted from blood. The cell subset or site label for this specimen denotes: CD45RA+CCR7+. Receptors were obtained from a woman in her thirties in good health.

The CDR3 protein is CAINPDMGTEAFF. CDR3 sequence (DNA): TGTGCCATCAACCCGGACATGGGGACTGAAGCTTTCTTT. The chain has TRBV10-3 and TRBJ1-1, with D tentatively TRBD1 (5 bases). The V end was cut by 7 bases, the J end by 5 bases, with 14 bases between. The germline gives CDR1 ENHRY, CDR2 SYGVKD. This CDR3 spans 13 amino acids.

The rearrangement links TRBV4-1 to TRBJ2-6; D uncertain. Deletions cut 1 base from V and 0 bases from J, with 13 bases between. CDR1 MGHRA and CDR2 YSYEKL come from the germline V gene. The length of the CDR3 is 18 residues. DNA for the CDR3: TGCGCCAGCAGCCAAGTTTTGACGGTGAGCTCTGGGGCCAACGTCCTGACTTTC. Amino acid sequence: CASSQVLTVSSGANVLTF.

J is TRBJ1-2 and V is TRBV28; possible D gene TRBD1, 6 bases. CDR3 size: 14 residues. The germline V and J ends were trimmed by 6 bases and 4 bases, with 15 bases remaining between them. CDR1 and CDR2 (germline): MDHEN, SYDVKM. CDR3 region: CASRSDRKLYGYTF. CDR3 sequence (DNA): TGTGCCAGCAGGTCCGACAGGAAACTCTATGGCTACACCTTC.

This chain links TRBV5-5 with TRBJ2-7; 10 bases agree with TRBD2. The CDR3 length is 13 residues. V was pared by 8 bases and J by 0 bases, with 2 bases of the junction left unmatched. CDR1 is SGHKS, CDR2 YYEKEE, per germline (reference sequence). This CDR3 reads CASIAGGSYEQYF. The CDR3 DNA reads as TGTGCCAGTATAGCGGGAGGCTCCTACGAGCAGTACTTC.

The chain employs TRBV19 and TRBJ2-1; D not certain. The CDR3 spans 16 residues. The V gene's germline CDR1 is LNHDA and CDR2 SQIVND (reference sequence). The V end was cut by 3 bases, the J end by 0 bases, with 12 bases between. CDR3 nucleotide sequence: TGTGCCAGTAGTATGGATGGCGGTAGCTCCTACAATGAGCAGTTCTTC. Translating gives CASSMDGGSSYNEQFF.

The chain's CDR3 is CASSLYPDSDTEAFF. In DNA, the CDR3 is TGTGCCAGCAGTTTATATCCCGATAGTGACACTGAAGCTTTCTTT. The rearrangement links TRBV28 to TRBJ1-1; D remains unclear. CDR1 is MDHEN and CDR2 is SYDVKM in the germline V gene. The CDR3 runs 15 residues. Trimming took 1 base from V and 3 from J, leaving 12 bases between them. Combining the CDR3 with reference TRBV28 and TRBJ1-1 gives the whole variable domain DVKVTQSSRYLVKRTGEKVFLECVQDMDHENMFWYRQDPGLGLRLIYFSYDVKMKEKGDIPEGYSVSREKKERFSLILESASTNQTSMYLCASSLYPDSDTEAFFGQGTRLTVV.

The chain is built from TRBV13 and TRBJ2-1; D possibly corresponds to TRBD2 (5 bases). This CDR3 has 12 amino acids. Germline lookup yields CDR1 PRHDT and CDR2 FYEKMQ (reference sequence). With 6 bases removed from V and 8 bases from J, the gap between germline ends came to 11 bases. The DNA of the CDR3 is TGTGCCAGCAGTTCGATGAGGGATGAGCAGTTCTTC. This sequence encodes CASSSMRDEQFF.

The genes are TRBV6-5 and TRBJ2-1; the D gene could be TRBD1 or TRBD2 (5 bases each). The CDR3 extends over 15 amino acids. CDR1 and CDR2 from the germline V gene are MNHEY and SVGAGI. V was trimmed by 7 bases and J by 3 bases, leaving 16 bases between them. The DNA of the CDR3 is TGTGCCAGCACCCCCGGGACCTCGGTCTACAATGAGCAGTTCTTC. This sequence encodes CASTPGTSVYNEQFF.

This rearrangement joins TRBV4-1 to TRBJ1-4, with TRBD1 identical over 10 bases. Germline CDR1 and CDR2: MGHRA and YSYEKL. CDR3 size: 15 residues. V was clipped by 3 bases and J by 5 bases; unmatched bases: 3. CDR3 coding DNA: TGCGCCAGCAGCCACGTGGGACAGGGGAATGAAAAACTGTTTTTT. The encoded protein is CASSHVGQGNEKLFF.

The chain joins TRBV4-1 to TRBJ2-7; 9 bases agree with TRBD1. After removal of 1 base from V and 5 bases from J, the junction contained 9 bases not matched to a gene. The CDR3 runs 16 residues. From germline, CDR1 is MGHRA and CDR2 YSYEKL. DNA of the CDR3: TGCGCCAGCAGCCAAGGGGGAGGGACAGGGAACGACGAGCAGTACTTC. It specifies CASSQGGGTGNDEQYF.

The J gene is TRBJ2-1, the V gene TRBV25-1; D is undetermined. Between the trimmed V and J ends, which lost 3 bases and 0 bases, there was a span of 9 bases. Germline V gives CDR1 MGHDK, CDR2 SYGVNS. This CDR3 is 15 amino acids long. The CDR3 DNA follows: TGTGCCAGCAGTGACCCCACAGACTCCTACAATGAGCAGTTCTTC. Its protein product is CASSDPTDSYNEQFF.

The CDR3 bases are TGTGCCAGCAGCTTAGACGGGGGACCTTCTAGGTCTGGAAACACCATATATTTT. Its protein product is CASSLDGGPSRSGNTIYF. The rearrangement uses TRBV11-2 and TRBJ1-3; a possible D gene is TRBD1 (5 bases). This CDR3 is built from 18 residues. Trimming pared 0 bases from V and 1 base from J, leaving 16 bases between. Germline assignment: CDR1 SGHAT and CDR2 FQNNGV.

V is TRBV28 and J is TRBJ2-2; 11 bases agree with TRBD2. Germline V lookup: CDR1 MDHEN, CDR2 SYDVKM. This CDR3 has 15 amino acids. V lost 6 bases to trimming and J lost 6 bases; unmatched junction nucleotides: 6. CDR3 nucleotide sequence: TGTGCCAGCAGCCAACTAGCGGGAGTGCCCGGGGAGCTGTTTTTT. This gives the protein CASSQLAGVPGELFF.

The chain joins TRBV7-2 to TRBJ2-7, with 8 bases fitting TRBD2. Trimming at V came to 4 bases and at J to 3 bases, leaving 5 bases not matched to a gene. The CDR3 loop spans 14 amino acids. Looked up from germline, CDR1 is SGHTA and CDR2 is FQGNSA. CDR3 nucleotide sequence: TGTGCCAGCAGCTCACCCCGGGAGGGCTACGAGCAGTACTTC. Translation gives CASSSPREGYEQYF.

The chain is built from TRBV27 and TRBJ2-1, with a possible D match to TRBD2 (6 bases). Trimming left V 2 bases short and J 4 bases short, with 12 bases between. The CDR3 runs to 15 residues. The germline V gene has CDR1 MNHEY and CDR2 SMNVEV (reference sequence). The CDR3 region has the DNA TGTGCCAGCAGTTTAATTAGCGGACCTTACAATGAGCAGTTCTTC. Translating gives CASSLISGPYNEQFF.

The rearrangement joins TRBV27 to TRBJ2-7; D remains unclear. CDR1 and CDR2 from the germline V gene are MNHEY and SMNVEV (reference sequence). V shed 8 bases and J shed 7 bases, with 21 bases lying between them. There are 14 residues in the CDR3. The DNA of the CDR3 is TGTGCCAGCGGTCTTGCGGACCAGTCTTATGAGCAGTACTTC. Translating it yields CASGLADQSYEQYF.

The V and J genes are TRBV2 and TRBJ1-6, with a weak D call TRBD1 (6 bases). V was trimmed by 2 bases and J by 3 bases, leaving 8 bases between them. CDR3 length: 15 residues. Germline lookup yields CDR1 SNHLY and CDR2 FYNNEI. CDR3 amino acids: CASSEKDSYNSPLHF. The CDR3 region has the DNA TGTGCCAGCAGTGAAAAGGACAGCTATAATTCACCCCTCCACTTT.

The J gene is TRBJ1-5, the V gene TRBV19; 8 nucleotides agree with TRBD1. Losses at the gene ends were 3 bases for V and 5 bases for J; bases not matched to a gene: 6. The CDR3 is 15 amino acids. Per germline, CDR1 LNHDA and CDR2 SQIVND (reference sequence). The DNA for the CDR3 is TGTGCCAGTAGTATCCAGGGGGCAACTTATCAGCCCCAGCATTTT. This gives the protein CASSIQGATYQPQHF.

V is TRBV2 and J is TRBJ2-3; 13 bases align to TRBD2. This CDR3 has 20 residues. Trimming at V came to 2 bases and at J to 2 bases, leaving 13 bases not matched to a gene. Germline V gene lookup returns CDR1 SNHLY and CDR2 FYNNEI. The CDR3 DNA reads TGTGCCAGCAGTGAATACGGGACTAGCGGGATTGTCGGGGTCACAGATACGCAGTATTTT. Its protein product is CASSEYGTSGIVGVTDTQYF.

V usage is TRBV4-1 and J usage is TRBJ2-1, with TRBD2 identical over 8 bases. This CDR3 region has 17 residues. CDR1 is MGHRA, CDR2 YSYEKL, per germline. Trimming removed 1 base from V and 4 bases from J; junction bases left unmatched: 9. The CDR3 DNA reads as TGCGCCAGCAGCCAAGTCAGAGCGGGAGATTTTTACAATGAGCAGTTCTTC. Its translation: CASSQVRAGDFYNEQFF.